This TCR beta chain was recorded in a study of blood T cell repertoires in COVID-19. Study details: Samples of COVID-19 (acute and convalescent) were obtained from the United States, Italy and Spain. Nucleic acid was either cDNA or gDNA, and it came from T cells, B-cell-depleted T cells, or PBMCs.

Per the study methods: For nucleated cells, counts were estimated from reference gene primer amplification. Profiled with immunoSEQ multiplex PCR; TCRdb holds only in-frame clones, not every one. The V and J calls and the clone size are those of that table, but D and trimming were determined from the DNA. Of around 26,000 clones listed, more than 85% were seen once; the top ten hold approximately 2%. Input material: peripheral blood. The source of this sequence is a human donor in a cohort sampled during active COVID-19.

CDR3 loop: CASHWGSHQPQHF. DNA for the CDR3: TGTGCCAGCCACTGGGGCAGCCATCAGCCCCAGCATTTT. The chain is built from TRBV12-3 or TRBV12-4 and TRBJ1-5, with a weak D call TRBD1 (5 bases). The CDR3 runs 13 residues. V was trimmed by 8 bases and J by 5 bases, leaving 13 bases between them.